This TCR beta chain appears in the sequencing data of a study of siplizumab effects on memory and regulatory T cells (dated by TCRdb to about 2019). Regarding the research as a whole: The study looked at the effect of siplizumab, an anti-CD2 antibody, on alloreactive T-cell subsets in allogeneic mixed lymphocyte reactions made from human PBMCs. General study outcomes and caveats: Whether proliferating Tregs from siplizumab cultures actually had suppressive function was not functionally confirmed. A naive or memory phenotype could not be assigned to roughly 75-97% of proliferating CD4+ or CD8+ clones. Among mappable alloreactive CD4+ clones, an average Treg-derived fraction of approximately 73% was observed with siplizumab, compared with more than 25% in control reactions. Siplizumab significantly reduced the cumulative frequency of alloreactive sequences traceable to unstimulated CD4+ memory T cells. Because sequences at frequencies below about 10^-5 were poorly captured, only a minor fraction of alloreactive clones could be mapped back to unstimulated subsets. Unstimulated naive T cells appeared to be more diverse than memory T cells, and naive cells seemed to make a substantial contribution to the alloresponse.

The library was made by the immunoSEQ multiplex PCR assay. Approximately 10^5 TCR templates per sample were assayed on the deep sequencing platform. Genomic DNA extracted from sorted T cells was used for TCRbeta CDR3 sequencing. The study's own analysis went as follows. The R programming language was used for clonal analysis of TCRbeta CDR3 data. Alloreactive CD4+ and CD8+ clones were identified by comparing unstimulated samples to CFSE-low samples taken after the reaction. By matching sequences to the repertoires of sorted unstimulated Treg and non-Treg cells, each alloreactive CD4+ clone was assigned a regulatory or non-regulatory origin. The table comes from immuneACCESS by way of TCRdb, which keeps in-frame sequences with V and J called. Part of the clones is missing from these tables; in studies checked, under half for an unresolved V gene and the rest for unknown reasons. V and J calls and clone size follow that table, whereas D and trimming were derived from the DNA. The sample has about 40,000 clones on record, 89% of them singletons. Of the sample, less than 0.25% is held by the ten largest clones.

The CDR3 runs 15 amino acids, cysteine and phenylalanine included. Only the CDR3 DNA stays, 45 bases, in frame from base 1. The germline ends are 9 bases apart after V is trimmed by 2 bases and J by 1 base. CDR1 and CDR2 (SGHRS, YFSETQ) derive from the germline V gene. Comment on this clone: The clone's antigen remains unknown. Base qualities are missing; no much larger clone stands one base away.

Additional sequencing covered unstimulated subsets from three donor pairs, namely CD8+ effector memory, CD4+ naive, CD8+ TEMRA, CD4+ memory and CD8+ naive. Sorted unstimulated T cells and proliferating T cells recovered from mixed lymphocyte reactions were subjected to TCRbeta CDR3 sequencing. Fresh whole blood from over eight HLA-typed healthy donors served as the source for isolating PBMCs. Sequenced: naive CD4+ T cells sorted from blood. The cell subset or site label of this sample denotes: unstimulated naive T cells. The TCR originated in a human donor in good health. The chain uses TRBV5-1 and TRBJ1-4; TRBD1 is a weak D gene call, 6 bases matching. The sequenced DNA: TGCGCCAGCAGCTTCCAGGGGCAAACTAATGAAAAACTGTTTTTT. Its protein reads: CASSFQGQTNEKLFF.